This record covers a single TCR beta chain. The data are from a study of patients and donors after allogeneic stem cell transplantation. CDR3 length equals 13 residues. Germline CDR1 MDHEN, CDR2 SYDVKM. V lost 5 bases and J 8 bases, leaving 12 bases between the germline ends. TCRdb fed the RT-PCR reads into MiXCR, producing one record per CDR3 protein. The sample lists roughly 26,000 distinct CDR3 sequences; 8.1% were seen once. The origin of this receptor is a human donor who was either an allogeneic HSCT recipient or a stem cell or donor lymphocyte infusion donor (not recorded which). It is not recorded whose cells these are; they may come from a transplant donor. The sequenced sample consisted of blood, either unsorted or a sorted T cell fraction (not recorded which). The chain has TRBV28 and TRBJ1-4; the D gene is possibly TRBD1 (5 bases). For the CDR3, the DNA is TGTGCCAGCAGTCGACCGGGGGGGGAAAAACTGTTTTTT. It translates to CASSRPGGEKLFF.